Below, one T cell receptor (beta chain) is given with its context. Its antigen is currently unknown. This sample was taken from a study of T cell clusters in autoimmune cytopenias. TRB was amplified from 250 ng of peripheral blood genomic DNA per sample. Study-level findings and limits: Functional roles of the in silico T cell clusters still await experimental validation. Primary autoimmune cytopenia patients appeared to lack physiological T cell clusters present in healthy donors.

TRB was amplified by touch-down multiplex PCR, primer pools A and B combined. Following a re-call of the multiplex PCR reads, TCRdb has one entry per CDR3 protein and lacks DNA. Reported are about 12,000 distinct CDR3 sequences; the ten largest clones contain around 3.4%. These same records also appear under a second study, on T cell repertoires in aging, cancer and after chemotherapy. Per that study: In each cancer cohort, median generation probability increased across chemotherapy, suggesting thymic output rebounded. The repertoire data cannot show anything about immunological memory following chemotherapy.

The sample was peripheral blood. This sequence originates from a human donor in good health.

The CDR3 spells CASSLAGWKNIQYF. The chain carries TRBV5-5 and TRBJ2-4. Germline CDR1 is SGHKS and CDR2 is YYEKEE (reference sequence). The CDR3 contains 14 residues.